This T cell receptor (beta chain) originates from a study of T cell responses to AZD1222 COVID-19 vaccine. Whole-study results and caveats: White British ancestry dominated among donors, who included more females, and clonal diversity was possibly underestimated. After the peak T cell response, and only then, were repertoires sampled.

Germline CDR1 is SGDLS and CDR2 is YYNGEE. V was clipped by 4 bases and J by 4 bases, with 9 bases between them. The CDR3 loop spans 12 amino acids. TCRdb keeps only in-frame clones here, not all; method: immunoSEQ multiplex PCR. The sample yields 95,000 to 100,000 clones, roughly 86% seen once. Turning to this clone: What it recognizes is unknown.

This clonotype originated in an adult who received the AZD1222 COVID-19 vaccine. Source: peripheral blood, taken 28 days after the second AZD1222 dose. The chain employs TRBV9 and TRBJ2-7; D ambiguous. CDR3 sequence: CASSSDGYEQYF. In DNA form, the CDR3 reads TGTGCCAGCAGCTCAGACGGGTACGAGCAGTACTTC.